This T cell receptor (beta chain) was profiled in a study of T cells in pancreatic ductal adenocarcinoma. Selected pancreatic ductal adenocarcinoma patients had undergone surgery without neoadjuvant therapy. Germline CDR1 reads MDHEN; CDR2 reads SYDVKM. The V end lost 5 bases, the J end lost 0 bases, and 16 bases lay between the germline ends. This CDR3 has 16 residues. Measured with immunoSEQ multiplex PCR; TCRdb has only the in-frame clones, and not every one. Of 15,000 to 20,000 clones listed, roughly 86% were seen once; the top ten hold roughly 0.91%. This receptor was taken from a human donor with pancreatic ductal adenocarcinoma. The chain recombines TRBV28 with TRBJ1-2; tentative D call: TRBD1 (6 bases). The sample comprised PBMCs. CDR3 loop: CASSGHQGFSNYGYTF. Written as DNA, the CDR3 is TGTGCCAGCAGTGGACACCAGGGGTTTTCTAACTATGGCTACACCTTC.